This T cell receptor beta chain stems from a study of T cells in women clearing cervical HPV infection. About the study: Women with histologically confirmed HPV16-related CIN3 or worse, 2 with invasive cancer, served as cases. Study results and limitations: TRBV6-7 relative abundance averaged approximately 0.1% in cases and about 0.17% in controls.

Trimming at V came to 1 base and at J to 3 bases, leaving 2 bases not matched to a gene. The germline V gene encodes CDR1 SEHNR and CDR2 FQNEAQ (reference sequence). The CDR3 contains 14 residues. All donors had a single incident cervical HPV16 infection, not prevalent. MY09/MY11 PCR detected cervical HPV DNA; dot-blot assigned genotypes. Measured with immunoSEQ multiplex PCR; TCRdb has only the in-frame clones, and not every one. The sample has approximately 28,000 clones. For this clone: The antigen is not known. The CDR3 goes on 3 residues after the read ends, and that part is filled in from the germline J gene.

This receptor was obtained from a woman aged 18-69 years with a cervical HPV16 infection that either progressed to CIN3+ or cleared (not recorded which). The chain is built from TRBV7-9 and TRBJ2-7; 8 bases match TRBD1. What was sequenced was blood buffy coat. The sequenced part of the CDR3 DNA is TGTGCCAGCAGCTTAGGACAGGGGTTCTACGAG. This translates into CASSLGQGFYE. The entire CDR3 protein is CASSLGQGFYEQYF.